The sequence of this TCR beta chain was determined in a study of T cell repertoires in aging, cancer and after chemotherapy. TRB rearrangements spanning V, D and J were amplified using mixed TRB-A/B primers. TCRdb called the multiplex PCR reads again in MiXCR, with one record for every CDR3 protein. The repertoire consists of thousands of distinct CDR3 sequences, with 52% occurring once and the leading ten covering about a third. CDR1 is SGHDT and CDR2 is YYEEEE in the germline V gene. V dropped 2 bases and J dropped 1; count of bases not matched to a gene: 6. This CDR3 has 16 residues. Peripheral blood genomic DNA, not sorted cells or RNA, was the template. By frequency in the sample, this clonotype is medium-sized.

The sequence was obtained from a human donor with a blood cancer. The donor label of this sample is uncertain. The chain couples TRBV5-6 to TRBJ1-1; TRBD1 matches at 9 bases. The sample taken for sequencing was blood. Here the CDR3 reads CASSLPGQGRNTEAFF. CDR3 in DNA: TGTGCCAGCAGCTTACCGGGACAGGGAAGGAACACTGAAGCTTTCTTT.